The T cell receptor (beta chain) described here comes from a study of blood T cell repertoires in COVID-19. Across the whole study: In each case, the material was cDNA or gDNA derived from T cells, B-cell-depleted T cells, or PBMCs.

In the original analysis: Amplifying reference gene primers gave estimates of nucleated cell counts. The table came from immunoSEQ multiplex PCR; TCRdb's copy has only in-frame clones and leaves some out. V and J calls and clone size are copied from that table; D and trimming were computed from the DNA. The sample includes hundreds of thousands of clones, 80% to 90% seen only once; the top ten take roughly 10%. The germline CDR1 and CDR2 sequences are GTSNPN and SVGIG (reference sequence). V was clipped by 2 bases and J by 6 bases, with 14 bases between them. The CDR3 runs to 15 residues. The source material was peripheral blood. The chain has TRBV30 and TRBJ1-6; weak D call: TRBD1 (6 bases). The receptor's source is a woman aged 70-85 years with COVID-19, enrolled during active disease. The CDR3 coding sequence is TGTGCCTGGAGTCCAGGCAGGGGCGGTAATTCACCCCTCCACTTT. It translates to CAWSPGRGGNSPLHF.